The clone carrying this T cell receptor (beta chain) was recorded at least ten times. Its specificity is unknown. These data are taken from a study of T cells in Graves' hyperthyroidism and ophthalmopathy. TCR beta CDR3 regions were amplified from RNA transcripts. The TCR CDR3 first-round RT-PCR relied on the HTBI primer set. MiXCR, applied by TCRdb to the multiplex PCR reads, yields one record per CDR3 protein. The repertoire holds around 350,000 distinct CDR3 sequences, with approximately 13% as singletons. V gave up 4 bases and J gave up 4 bases, with 12 bases separating them. Germline V gives CDR1 MNHNS, CDR2 SASEGT. The CDR3 contains 14 residues. An absence of ophthalmopathy progression within 18 months meant stable Graves' hyperthyroidism. Study observations and caveats: Most thyroid clonotypes expanded above 0.001 appeared in blood too.

The chain uses TRBV6-1 and TRBJ2-3; D is perhaps TRBD2 (6 bases). Sample: blood. The TCR comes from a woman under 30 with Graves' hyperthyroidism. In DNA, the CDR3 is TGTGCCAGCAGTGCCTCGCTAGCGCCAGATACGCAGTATTTT. Amino acid sequence: CASSASLAPDTQYF.